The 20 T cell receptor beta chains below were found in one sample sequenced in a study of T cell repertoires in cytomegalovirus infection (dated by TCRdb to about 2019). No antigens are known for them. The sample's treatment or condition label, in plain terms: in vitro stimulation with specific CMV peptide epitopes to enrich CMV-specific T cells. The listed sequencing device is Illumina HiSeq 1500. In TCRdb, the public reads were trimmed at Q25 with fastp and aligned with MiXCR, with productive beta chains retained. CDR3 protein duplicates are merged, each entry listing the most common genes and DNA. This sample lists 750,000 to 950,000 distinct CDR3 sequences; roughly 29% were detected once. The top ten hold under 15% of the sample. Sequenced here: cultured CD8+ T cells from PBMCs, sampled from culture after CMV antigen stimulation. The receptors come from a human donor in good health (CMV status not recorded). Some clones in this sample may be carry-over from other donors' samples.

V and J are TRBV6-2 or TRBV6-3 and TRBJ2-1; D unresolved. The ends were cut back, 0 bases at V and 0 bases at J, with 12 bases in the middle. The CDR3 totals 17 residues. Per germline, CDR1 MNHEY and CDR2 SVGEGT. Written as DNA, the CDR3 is TGTGCCAGCAGTTACTCGGCCTCGCTCAGCTCCTACAATGAGCAGTTCTTC. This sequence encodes CASSYSASLSSYNEQFF.

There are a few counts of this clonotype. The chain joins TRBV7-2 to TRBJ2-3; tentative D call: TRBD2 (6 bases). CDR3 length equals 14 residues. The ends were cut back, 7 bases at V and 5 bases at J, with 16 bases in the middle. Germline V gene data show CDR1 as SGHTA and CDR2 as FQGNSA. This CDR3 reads CASNPFGGGDTQYF. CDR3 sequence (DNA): TGTGCCAGCAACCCGTTTGGGGGAGGAGATACGCAGTATTTT.

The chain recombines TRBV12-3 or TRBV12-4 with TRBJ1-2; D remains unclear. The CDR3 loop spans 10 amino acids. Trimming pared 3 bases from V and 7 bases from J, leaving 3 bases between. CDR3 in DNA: TGTGCCAGCAGTTTCCCTGGCTACACCTTC. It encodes CASSFPGYTF.

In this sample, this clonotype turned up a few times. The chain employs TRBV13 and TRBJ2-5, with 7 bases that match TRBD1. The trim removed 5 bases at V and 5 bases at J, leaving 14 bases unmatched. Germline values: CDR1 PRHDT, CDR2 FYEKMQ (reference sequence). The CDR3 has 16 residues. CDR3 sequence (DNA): TGTGCCAGCAGCCTCCTTTGGACAGGAGAGGGGGAGACCCAGTACTTC. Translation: CASSLLWTGEGETQYF. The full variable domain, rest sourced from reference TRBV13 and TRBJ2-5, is AAGVIQSPRHLIKEKRETATLKCYPIPRHDTVYWYQQGPGQDPQFLISFYEKMQSDKGSIPDRFSAQQFSDYHSELNMSSLELGDSALYFCASSLLWTGEGETQYFGPGTRLLVL.

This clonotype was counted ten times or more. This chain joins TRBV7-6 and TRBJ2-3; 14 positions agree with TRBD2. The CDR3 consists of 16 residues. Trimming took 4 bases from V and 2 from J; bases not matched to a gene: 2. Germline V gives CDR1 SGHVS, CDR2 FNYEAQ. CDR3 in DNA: TGTGCCAGCAGCTGGACTAGCGGGGGGCCCACAGATACGCAGTATTTT. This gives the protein CASSWTSGGPTDTQYF.

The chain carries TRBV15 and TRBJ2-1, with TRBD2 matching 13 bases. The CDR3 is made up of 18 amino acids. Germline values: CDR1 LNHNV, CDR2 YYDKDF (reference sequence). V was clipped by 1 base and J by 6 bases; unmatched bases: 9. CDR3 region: CATSRVPPGTSGVNEQFF. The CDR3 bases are TGTGCCACCAGCAGAGTTCCACCCGGGACTAGCGGGGTCAATGAGCAGTTCTTC.

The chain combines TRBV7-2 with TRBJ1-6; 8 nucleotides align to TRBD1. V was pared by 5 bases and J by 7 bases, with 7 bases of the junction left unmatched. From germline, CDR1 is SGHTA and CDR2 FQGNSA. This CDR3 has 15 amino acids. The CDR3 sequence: CASSPNRDRNSPLHF. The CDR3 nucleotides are TGTGCCAGCAGCCCGAACCGGGACAGGAATTCACCCCTCCACTTT.

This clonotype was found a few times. In DNA, the CDR3 is TGTGCCACCTTAGGATTGGGGAACACTGAAGCTTTCTTT. Protein sequence: CATLGLGNTEAFF. The rearrangement uses TRBV10-3 and TRBJ1-1, with D hard to call. Trimming stripped 10 bases from V and 1 base from J, with 13 bases between. From germline, CDR1 is ENHRY and CDR2 SYGVKD. This CDR3 is 13 amino acids long.

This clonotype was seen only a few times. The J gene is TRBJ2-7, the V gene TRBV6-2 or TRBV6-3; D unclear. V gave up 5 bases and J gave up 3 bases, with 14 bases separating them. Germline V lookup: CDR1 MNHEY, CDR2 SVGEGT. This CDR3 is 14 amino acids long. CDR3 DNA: TGTGCCAGCAGTACCTCGTGGACCATCTACGAGCAGTACGTC. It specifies CASSTSWTIYEQYV.

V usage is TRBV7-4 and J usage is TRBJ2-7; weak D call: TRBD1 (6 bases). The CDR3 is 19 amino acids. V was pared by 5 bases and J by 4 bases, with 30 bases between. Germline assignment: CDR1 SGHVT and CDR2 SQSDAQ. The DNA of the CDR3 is TGTGCCAGCAGCCCCGCCCTACTACAGGGTTACCCACATGGTTACGAGCAGTACTTC. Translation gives CASSPALLQGYPHGYEQYF.

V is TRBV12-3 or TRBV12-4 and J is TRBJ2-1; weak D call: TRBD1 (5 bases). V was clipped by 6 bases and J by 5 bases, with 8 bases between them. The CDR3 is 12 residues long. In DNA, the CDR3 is TGTGCCAGCAGGCGACAGAACAATGAGCAGTTCTTC. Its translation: CASRRQNNEQFF.

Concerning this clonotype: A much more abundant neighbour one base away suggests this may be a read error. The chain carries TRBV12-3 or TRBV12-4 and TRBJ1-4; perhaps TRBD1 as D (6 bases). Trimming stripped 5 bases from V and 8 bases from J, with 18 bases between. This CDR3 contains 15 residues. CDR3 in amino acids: CASSPNPGAWEKLFF. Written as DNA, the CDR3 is TGTGCCAGCAGTCCTAACCCGGGGGCTTGGGAAAAACTGTTTTTT.

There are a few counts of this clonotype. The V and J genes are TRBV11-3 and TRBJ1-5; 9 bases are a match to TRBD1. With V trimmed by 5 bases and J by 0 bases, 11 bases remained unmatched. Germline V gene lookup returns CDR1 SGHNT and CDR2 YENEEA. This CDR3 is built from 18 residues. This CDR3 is CASSNPGQGKYSNQPQHF. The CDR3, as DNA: TGTGCCAGCAGCAATCCGGGACAGGGAAAGTATAGCAATCAGCCCCAGCATTTT.

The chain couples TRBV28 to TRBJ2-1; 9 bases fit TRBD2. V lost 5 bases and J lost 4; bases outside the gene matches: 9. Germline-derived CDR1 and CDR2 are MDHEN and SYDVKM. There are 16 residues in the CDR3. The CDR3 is CASSLPTAGGYNEQFF. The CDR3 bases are TGTGCCAGCAGTCTCCCAACAGCGGGGGGATACAATGAGCAGTTCTTC. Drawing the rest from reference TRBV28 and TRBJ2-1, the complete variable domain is DVKVTQSSRYLVKRTGEKVFLECVQDMDHENMFWYRQDPGLGLRLIYFSYDVKMKEKGDIPEGYSVSREKKERFSLILESASTNQTSMYLCASSLPTAGGYNEQFFGPGTRLTVL.

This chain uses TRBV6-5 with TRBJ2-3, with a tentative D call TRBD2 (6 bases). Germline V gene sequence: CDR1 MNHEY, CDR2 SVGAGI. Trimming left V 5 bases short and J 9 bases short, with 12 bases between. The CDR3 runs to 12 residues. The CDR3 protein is CASSPDGSTQYF. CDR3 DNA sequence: TGTGCCAGCAGTCCGGACGGGAGCACGCAGTATTTT.

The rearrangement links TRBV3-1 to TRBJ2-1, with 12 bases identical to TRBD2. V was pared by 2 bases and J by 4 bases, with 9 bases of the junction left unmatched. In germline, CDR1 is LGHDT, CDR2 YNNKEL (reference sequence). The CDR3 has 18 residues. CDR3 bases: TGTGCCAGCAGCCAAAGTCTAGCGGGGGGGCCGGAGTACAATGAGCAGTTCTTC. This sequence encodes CASSQSLAGGPEYNEQFF.

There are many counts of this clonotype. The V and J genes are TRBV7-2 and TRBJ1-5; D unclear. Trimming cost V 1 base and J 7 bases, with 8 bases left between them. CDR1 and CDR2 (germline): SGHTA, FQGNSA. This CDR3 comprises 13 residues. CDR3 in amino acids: CASSLEVEQPQHF. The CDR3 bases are TGTGCCAGCAGCTTAGAAGTGGAACAGCCCCAGCATTTT.

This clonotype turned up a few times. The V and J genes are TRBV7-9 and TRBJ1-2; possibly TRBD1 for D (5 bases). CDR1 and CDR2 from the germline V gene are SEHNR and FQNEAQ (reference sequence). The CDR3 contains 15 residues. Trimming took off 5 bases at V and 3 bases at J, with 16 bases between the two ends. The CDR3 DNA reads TGTGCCAGCAGCCTCGGGACGGGAGGGCACTATGGCTACACCTTC. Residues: CASSLGTGGHYGYTF. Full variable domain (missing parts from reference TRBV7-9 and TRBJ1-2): DTGVSQNPRHKITKRGQNVTFRCDPISEHNRLYWYRQTLGQGPEFLTYFQNEAQLEKSRLLSDRFSAERPKGSFSTLEIQRTEQGDSAMYLCASSLGTGGHYGYTFGSGTRLTVV.

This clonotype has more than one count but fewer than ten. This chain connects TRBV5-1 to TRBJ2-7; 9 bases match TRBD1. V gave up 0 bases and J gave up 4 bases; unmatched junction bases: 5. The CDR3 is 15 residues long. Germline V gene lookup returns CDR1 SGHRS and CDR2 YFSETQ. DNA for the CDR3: TGCGCCAGCAGCTTGGAAGGGACAGGGTATTACGAGCAGTACTTC. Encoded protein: CASSLEGTGYYEQYF. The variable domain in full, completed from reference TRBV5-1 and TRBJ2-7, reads KAGVTQTPRYLIKTRGQQVTLSCSPISGHRSVSWYQQTPGQGLQFLFEYFSETQRNKGNFPGRFSGRQFSNSRSEMNVSTLELGDSALYLCASSLEGTGYYEQYFGPGTRLTVT.

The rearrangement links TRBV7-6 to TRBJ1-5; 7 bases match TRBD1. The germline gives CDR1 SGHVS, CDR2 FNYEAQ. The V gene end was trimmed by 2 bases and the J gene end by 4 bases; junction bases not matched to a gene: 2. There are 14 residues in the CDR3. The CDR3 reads CASSLTQGNQPQHF. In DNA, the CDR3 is TGTGCCAGCAGCTTAACACAGGGGAATCAGCCCCAGCATTTT.